Sequencing of this T cell receptor (beta chain) was carried out in a study of OX40 agonist ivuxolimab in advanced cancers. At the level of the study: Patients received intravenous ivuxolimab every 2 weeks at 0.01 to 10 mg/kg. General study findings and limits: In the expanded peripheral T cells, antigen specificity was never determined.

V was trimmed by 6 bases and J by 0 bases, leaving 9 bases between them. This CDR3 contains 14 residues. Germline V gives CDR1 SNHLY, CDR2 FYNNEI. Clones were read by immunoSEQ multiplex PCR, and TCRdb kept only the in-frame ones, dropping some. This sample has some 91,000 clones, with around 87% found just once. A note on this clone: What it binds is not known.

This specimen was CD4+ or CD8+ T cells sorted from blood, taken in a trial of the OX40 agonist ivuxolimab. This TCR derives from an adult with an advanced solid tumor such as melanoma, head and neck, liver or kidney cancer. The genes are TRBV2 and TRBJ1-3; D perhaps matches TRBD1 (6 bases). The CDR3, as DNA: TGTGCCAGCAGGAAGGACAGCTCTGGAAACACCATATATTTT. This codes for CASRKDSSGNTIYF. Variable domain in full (rest from reference TRBV2 and TRBJ1-3): EPEVTQTPSHQVTQMGQEVILRCVPISNHLYFYWYRQILGQKVEFLVSFYNNEISEKSEIFDDQFSVERPDGSNFTLKIRSTKLEDSAMYFCASRKDSSGNTIYFGEGSWLTVV.